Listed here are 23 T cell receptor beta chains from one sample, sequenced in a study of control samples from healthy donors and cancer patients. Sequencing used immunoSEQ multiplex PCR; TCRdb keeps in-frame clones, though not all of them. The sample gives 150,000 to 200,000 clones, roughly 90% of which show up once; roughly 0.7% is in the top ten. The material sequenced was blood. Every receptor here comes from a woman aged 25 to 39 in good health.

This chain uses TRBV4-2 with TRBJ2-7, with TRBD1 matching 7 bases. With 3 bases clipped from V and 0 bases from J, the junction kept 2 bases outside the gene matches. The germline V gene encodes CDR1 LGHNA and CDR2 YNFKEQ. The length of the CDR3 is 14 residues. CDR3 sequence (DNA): TGTGCCAGCAGCCAGGGACAGAGCTCCTACGAGCAGTACTTC. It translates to CASSQGQSSYEQYF.

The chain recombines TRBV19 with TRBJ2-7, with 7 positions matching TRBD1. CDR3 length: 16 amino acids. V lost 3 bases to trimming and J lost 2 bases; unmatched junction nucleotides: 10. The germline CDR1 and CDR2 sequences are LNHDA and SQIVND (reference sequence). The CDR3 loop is CASSMFPGTVTYEQYF. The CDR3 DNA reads TGTGCCAGTAGTATGTTTCCCGGGACAGTTACCTACGAGCAGTACTTC. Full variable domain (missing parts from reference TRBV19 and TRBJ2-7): DGGITQSPKYLFRKEGQNVTLSCEQNLNHDAMYWYRQDPGQGLRLIYYSQIVNDFQKGDIAEGYSVSREKKESFPLTVTSAQKNPTAFYLCASSMFPGTVTYEQYFGPGTRLTVT.

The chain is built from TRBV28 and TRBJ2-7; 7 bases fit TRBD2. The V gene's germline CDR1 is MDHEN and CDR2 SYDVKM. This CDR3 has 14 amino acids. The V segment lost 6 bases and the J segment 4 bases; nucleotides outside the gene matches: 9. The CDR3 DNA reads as TGTGCCAGCAGCACTAGCGCTCCCTGGTACGAGCAGTACTTC. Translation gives CASSTSAPWYEQYF.

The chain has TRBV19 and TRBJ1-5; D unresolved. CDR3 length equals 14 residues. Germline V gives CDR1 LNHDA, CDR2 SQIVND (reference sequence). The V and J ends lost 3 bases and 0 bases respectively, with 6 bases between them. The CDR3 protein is CASSMDYSNQPQHF. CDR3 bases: TGTGCCAGTAGTATGGATTATAGCAATCAGCCCCAGCATTTT.

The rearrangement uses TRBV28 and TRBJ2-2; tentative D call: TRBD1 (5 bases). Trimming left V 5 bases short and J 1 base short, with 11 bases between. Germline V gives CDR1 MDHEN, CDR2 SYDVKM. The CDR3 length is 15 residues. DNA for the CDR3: TGTGCCAGCAGTCCTGGACATTGGAACACCGGGGAGCTGTTTTTT. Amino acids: CASSPGHWNTGELFF.

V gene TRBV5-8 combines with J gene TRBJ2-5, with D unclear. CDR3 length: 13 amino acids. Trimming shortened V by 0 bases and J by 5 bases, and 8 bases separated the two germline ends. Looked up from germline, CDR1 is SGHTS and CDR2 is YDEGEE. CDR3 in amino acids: CASSLVGTETQYF. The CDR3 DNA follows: TGTGCCAGCAGCTTGGTGGGTACGGAGACCCAGTACTTC.

For the CDR3, the DNA is TGTGCCAGAAGCTTGGTGGGCCCCGTC. Encoded protein: CARSLVGPV. The V and J genes are TRBV5-3 and TRBJ2-7; D ambiguous. TRBV5-3 belongs to the ORF category, with a function that is uncertain. The CDR3 loop spans 9 amino acids.

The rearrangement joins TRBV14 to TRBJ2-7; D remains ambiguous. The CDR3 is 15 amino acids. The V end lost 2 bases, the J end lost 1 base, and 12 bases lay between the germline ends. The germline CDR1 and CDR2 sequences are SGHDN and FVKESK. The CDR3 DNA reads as TGTGCCAGCAGCCAAATGCCTAGGCCATCCTACGAGCAGTACTTC. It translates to CASSQMPRPSYEQYF.

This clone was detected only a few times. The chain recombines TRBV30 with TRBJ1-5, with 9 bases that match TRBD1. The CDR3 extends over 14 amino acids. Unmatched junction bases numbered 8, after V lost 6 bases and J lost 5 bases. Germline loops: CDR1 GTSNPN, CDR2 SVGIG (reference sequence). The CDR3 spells CACGGTGSHQPQHF. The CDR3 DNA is TGTGCCTGTGGGGGGACAGGGAGCCATCAGCCCCAGCATTTT.

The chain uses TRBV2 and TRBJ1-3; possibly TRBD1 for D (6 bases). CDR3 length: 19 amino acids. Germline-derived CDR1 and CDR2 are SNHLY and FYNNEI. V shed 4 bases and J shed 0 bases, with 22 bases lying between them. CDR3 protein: CASSGGQGNVESSGNTIYF. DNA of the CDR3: TGTGCCAGCAGTGGAGGGCAGGGGAATGTGGAAAGCTCTGGAAACACCATATATTTT.

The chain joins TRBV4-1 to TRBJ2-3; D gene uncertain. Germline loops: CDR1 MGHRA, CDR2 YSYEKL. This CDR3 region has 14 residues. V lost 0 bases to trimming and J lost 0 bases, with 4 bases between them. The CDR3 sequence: CASSQESSTDTQYF. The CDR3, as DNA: TGCGCCAGCAGCCAAGAATCGAGCACAGATACGCAGTATTTT.

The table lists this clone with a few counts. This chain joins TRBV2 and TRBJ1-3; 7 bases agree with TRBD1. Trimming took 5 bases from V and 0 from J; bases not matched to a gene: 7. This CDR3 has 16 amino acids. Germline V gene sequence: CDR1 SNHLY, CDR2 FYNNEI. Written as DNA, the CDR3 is TGTGCCAGCAGTATTTCCCGGGACAGCTCTGGAAACACCATATATTTT. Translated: CASSISRDSSGNTIYF. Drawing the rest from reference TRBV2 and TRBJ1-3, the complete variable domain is EPEVTQTPSHQVTQMGQEVILRCVPISNHLYFYWYRQILGQKVEFLVSFYNNEISEKSEIFDDQFSVERPDGSNFTLKIRSTKLEDSAMYFCASSISRDSSGNTIYFGEGSWLTVV.

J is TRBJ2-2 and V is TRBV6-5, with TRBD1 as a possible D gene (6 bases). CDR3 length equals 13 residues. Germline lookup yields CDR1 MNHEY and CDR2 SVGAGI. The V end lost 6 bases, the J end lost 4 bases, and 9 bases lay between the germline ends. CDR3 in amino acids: CASSLGGTGELFF. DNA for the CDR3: TGTGCCAGCAGCCTAGGGGGCACCGGGGAGCTGTTTTTT.

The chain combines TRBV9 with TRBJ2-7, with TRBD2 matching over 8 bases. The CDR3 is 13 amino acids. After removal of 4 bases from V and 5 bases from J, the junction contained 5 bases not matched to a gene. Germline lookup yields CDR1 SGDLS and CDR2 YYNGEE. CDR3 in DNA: TGTGCCAGCAGCCTTAGCGGGACTGACGAGCAGTACTTC. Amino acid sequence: CASSLSGTDEQYF.

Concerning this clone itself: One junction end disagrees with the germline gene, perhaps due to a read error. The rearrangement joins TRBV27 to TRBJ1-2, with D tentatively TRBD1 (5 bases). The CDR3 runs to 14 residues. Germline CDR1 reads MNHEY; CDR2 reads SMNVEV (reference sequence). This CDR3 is CASSSLGAPNGPVF. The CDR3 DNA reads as TGTGCCAGCAGTTCTCTCGGGGCTCCCAATGGTCCAGTGTTC.

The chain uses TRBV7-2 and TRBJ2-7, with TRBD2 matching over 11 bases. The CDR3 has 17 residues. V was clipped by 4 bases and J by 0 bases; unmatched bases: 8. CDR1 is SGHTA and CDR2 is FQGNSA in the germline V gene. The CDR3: CASSSGTSGGSSYEQYF. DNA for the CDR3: TGTGCCAGCAGCTCAGGGACTAGCGGAGGGAGCTCCTACGAGCAGTACTTC.

CDR3 DNA sequence: TGTGCCAGCAGCTTGGGAACAGGGGACTATGGCTACACCTTC. This codes for CASSLGTGDYGYTF. The V and J genes are TRBV5-8 and TRBJ1-2, with TRBD1 matching 7 bases. The CDR3 has 14 residues. Trimming at V came to 0 bases and at J to 3 bases, leaving 2 bases not matched to a gene. Germline CDR1 and CDR2: SGHTS and YDEGEE.

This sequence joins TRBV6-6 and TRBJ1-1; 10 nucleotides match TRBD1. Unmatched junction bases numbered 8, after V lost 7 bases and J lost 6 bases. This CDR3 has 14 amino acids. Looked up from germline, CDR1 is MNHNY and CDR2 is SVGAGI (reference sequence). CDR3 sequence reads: CASILTGGKAEAFF. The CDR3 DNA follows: TGTGCCAGCATCCTGACAGGGGGCAAGGCTGAAGCTTTCTTT.

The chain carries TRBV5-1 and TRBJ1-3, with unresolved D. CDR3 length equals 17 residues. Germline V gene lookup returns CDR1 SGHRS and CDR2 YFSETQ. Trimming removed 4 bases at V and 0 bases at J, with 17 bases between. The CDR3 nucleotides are TGCGCCAGCAGCAGGGCGGGCGGCCGCTTCTCTGGAAACACCATATATTTT. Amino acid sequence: CASSRAGGRFSGNTIYF.

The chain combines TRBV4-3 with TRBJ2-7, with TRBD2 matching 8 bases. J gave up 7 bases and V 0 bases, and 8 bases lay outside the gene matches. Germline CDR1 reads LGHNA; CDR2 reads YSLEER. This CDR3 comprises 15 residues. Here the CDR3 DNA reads TGCGCCAGCAGCCAAGATCCGGGAGGGCCTGAAGAGCAGTACTTC. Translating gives CASSQDPGGPEEQYF.

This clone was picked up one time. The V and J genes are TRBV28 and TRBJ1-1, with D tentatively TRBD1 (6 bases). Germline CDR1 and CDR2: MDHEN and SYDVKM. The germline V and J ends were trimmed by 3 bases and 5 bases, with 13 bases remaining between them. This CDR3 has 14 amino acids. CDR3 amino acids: CASSFGQGSTEAFF. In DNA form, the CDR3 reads TGTGCCAGCAGTTTTGGGCAGGGGAGTACTGAAGCTTTCTTT. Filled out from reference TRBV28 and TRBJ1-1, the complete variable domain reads DVKVTQSSRYLVKRTGEKVFLECVQDMDHENMFWYRQDPGLGLRLIYFSYDVKMKEKGDIPEGYSVSREKKERFSLILESASTNQTSMYLCASSFGQGSTEAFFGQGTRLTVV.

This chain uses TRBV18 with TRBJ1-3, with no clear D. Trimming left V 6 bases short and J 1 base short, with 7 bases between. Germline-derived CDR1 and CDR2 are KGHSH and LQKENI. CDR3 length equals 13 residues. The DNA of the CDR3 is TGTGCCAGCTCGTCAGGATCTGGAAACACCATATATTTT. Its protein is CASSSGSGNTIYF.

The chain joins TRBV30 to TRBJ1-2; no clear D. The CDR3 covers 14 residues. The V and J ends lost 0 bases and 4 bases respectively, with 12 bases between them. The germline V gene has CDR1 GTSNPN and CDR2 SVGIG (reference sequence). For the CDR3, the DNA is TGTGCCTGGAGTGTACCCGGGTTAGGCTATGGCTACACCTTC. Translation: CAWSVPGLGYGYTF.